What follows describes a single TCR beta chain. The repertoire was sequenced with immunoSEQ multiplex PCR; TCRdb's copy has only in-frame clones and lacks some. Counted here are tens of thousands of clones, around 91% occurring once; the ten biggest clones make up 5% to 6%. The data stem from a study of blood T cell repertoires in COVID-19. Study as a whole: COVID-19 samples, acute and convalescent, were from the United States, Italy and Spain.

Germline CDR1 SGDLS, CDR2 YYNGEE. This CDR3 is 15 amino acids long. The V gene lost 2 bases and the J gene lost 5 bases, with 14 bases spanning the gap. The TCR was taken from a man between 50 and 59 years old with acute or convalescent COVID-19. This chain uses TRBV9 with TRBJ2-1; D perhaps matches TRBD1 (5 bases). Source material: peripheral blood. The CDR3 loop reads CASSVGHLGDNEQFF. The CDR3 DNA reads as TGTGCCAGCAGCGTCGGACATTTAGGGGACAATGAGCAGTTCTTC.